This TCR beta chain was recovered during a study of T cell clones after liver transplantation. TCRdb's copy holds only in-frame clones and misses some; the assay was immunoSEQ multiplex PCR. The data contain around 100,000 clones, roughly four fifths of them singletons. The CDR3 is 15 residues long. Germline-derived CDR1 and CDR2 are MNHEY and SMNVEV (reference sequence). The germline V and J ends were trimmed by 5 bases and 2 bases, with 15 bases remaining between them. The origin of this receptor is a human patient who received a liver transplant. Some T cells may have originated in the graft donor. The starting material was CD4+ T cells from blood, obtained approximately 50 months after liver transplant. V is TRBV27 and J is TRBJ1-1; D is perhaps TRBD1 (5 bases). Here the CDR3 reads CASSHKRGRNTEAFF. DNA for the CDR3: TGTGCCAGCAGTCATAAAAGGGGCCGAAACACTGAAGCTTTCTTT.